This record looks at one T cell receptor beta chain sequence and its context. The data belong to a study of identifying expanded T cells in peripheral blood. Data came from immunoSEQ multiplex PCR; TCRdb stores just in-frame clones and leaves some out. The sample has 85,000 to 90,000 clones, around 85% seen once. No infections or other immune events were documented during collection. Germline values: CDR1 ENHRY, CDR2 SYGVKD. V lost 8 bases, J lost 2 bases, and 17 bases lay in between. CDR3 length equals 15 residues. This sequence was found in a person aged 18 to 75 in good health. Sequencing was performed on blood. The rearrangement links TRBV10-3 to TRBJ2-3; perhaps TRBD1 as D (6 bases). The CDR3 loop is CAIGSLQGNTDTQYF. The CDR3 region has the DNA TGTGCCATCGGATCCCTACAGGGAAACACAGATACGCAGTATTTT.